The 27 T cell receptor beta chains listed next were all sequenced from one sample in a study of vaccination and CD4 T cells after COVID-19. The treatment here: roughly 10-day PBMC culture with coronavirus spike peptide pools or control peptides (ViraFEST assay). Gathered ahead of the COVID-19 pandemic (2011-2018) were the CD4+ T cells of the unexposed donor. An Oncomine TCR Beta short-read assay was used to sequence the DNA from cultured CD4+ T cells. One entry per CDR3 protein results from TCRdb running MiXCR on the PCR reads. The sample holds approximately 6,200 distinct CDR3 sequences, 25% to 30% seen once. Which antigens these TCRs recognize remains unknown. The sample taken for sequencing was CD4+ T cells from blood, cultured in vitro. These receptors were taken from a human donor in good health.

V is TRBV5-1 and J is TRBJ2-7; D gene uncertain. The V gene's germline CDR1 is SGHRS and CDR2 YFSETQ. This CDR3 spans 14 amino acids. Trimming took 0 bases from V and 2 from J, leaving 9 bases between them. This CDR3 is CASSLGDVTYEQYF. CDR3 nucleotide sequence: TGCGCCAGCAGCTTGGGAGACGTTACCTACGAGCAGTACTTC.

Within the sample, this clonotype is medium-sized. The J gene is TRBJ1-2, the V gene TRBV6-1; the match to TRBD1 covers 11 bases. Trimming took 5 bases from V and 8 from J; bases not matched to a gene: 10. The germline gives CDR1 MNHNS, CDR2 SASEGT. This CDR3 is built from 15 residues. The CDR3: CASSSRDRGSDGYTF. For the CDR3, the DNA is TGTGCCAGCAGTAGCCGGGACAGGGGGTCGGACGGCTACACCTTC.

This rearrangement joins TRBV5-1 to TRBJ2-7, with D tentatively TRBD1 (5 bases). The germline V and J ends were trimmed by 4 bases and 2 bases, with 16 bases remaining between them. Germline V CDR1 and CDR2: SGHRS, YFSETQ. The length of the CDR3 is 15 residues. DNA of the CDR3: TGCGCCAGCAGCCGCGCCTTGAAGACAGCCTACGAGCAGTACTTC. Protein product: CASSRALKTAYEQYF.

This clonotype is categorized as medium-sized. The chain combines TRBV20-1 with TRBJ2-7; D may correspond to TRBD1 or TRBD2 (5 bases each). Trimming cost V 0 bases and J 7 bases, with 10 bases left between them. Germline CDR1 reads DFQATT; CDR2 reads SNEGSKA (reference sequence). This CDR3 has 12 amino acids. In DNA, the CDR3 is TGCAGTGCTAGAGACCGGGACCTAGAGCAGTACTTC. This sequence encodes CSARDRDLEQYF.

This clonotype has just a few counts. For the CDR3, the DNA is TGTGCCAGCAGCACGAGAGGGGGCGAAACCGGGGCCAACGTCCTGACTTTC. It yields the protein CASSTRGGETGANVLTF. The V call is TRBV11-1, the J call TRBJ2-6, with 7 bases matching TRBD1. Germline-derived CDR1 and CDR2 are SGHAT and FQDESV (reference sequence). CDR3 size: 17 residues. The V segment lost 5 bases and the J segment 4 bases; nucleotides outside the gene matches: 11.

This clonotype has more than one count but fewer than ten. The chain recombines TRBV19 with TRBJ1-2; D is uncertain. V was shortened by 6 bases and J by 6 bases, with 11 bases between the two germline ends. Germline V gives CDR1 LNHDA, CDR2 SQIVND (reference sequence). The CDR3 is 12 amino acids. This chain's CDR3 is CASSLLRDGYTF. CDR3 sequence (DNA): TGTGCCAGTAGCCTGTTACGGGATGGCTACACCTTC.

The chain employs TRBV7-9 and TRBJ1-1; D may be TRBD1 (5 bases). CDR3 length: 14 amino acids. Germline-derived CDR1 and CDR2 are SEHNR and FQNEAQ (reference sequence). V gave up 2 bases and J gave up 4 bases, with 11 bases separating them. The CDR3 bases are TGTGCCAGCAGCTTAATTGGGGGTTCCACTGAAGCTTTCTTT. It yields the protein CASSLIGGSTEAFF.

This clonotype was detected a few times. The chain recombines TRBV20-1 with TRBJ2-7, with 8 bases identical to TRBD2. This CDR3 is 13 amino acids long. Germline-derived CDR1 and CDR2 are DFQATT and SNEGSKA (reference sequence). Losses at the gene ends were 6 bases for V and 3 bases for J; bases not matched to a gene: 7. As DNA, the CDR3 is TGCAGTGCGGCGCGGGGGGAGATCTACGAGCAGTACTTC. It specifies CSAARGEIYEQYF.

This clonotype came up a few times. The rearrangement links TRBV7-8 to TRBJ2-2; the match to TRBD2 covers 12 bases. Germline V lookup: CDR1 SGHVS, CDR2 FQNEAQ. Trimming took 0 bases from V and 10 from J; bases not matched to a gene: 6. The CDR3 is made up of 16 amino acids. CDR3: CASSLALAGGLEELFF. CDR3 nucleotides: TGTGCCAGCAGCTTAGCGCTAGCGGGGGGGCTGGAGGAGCTGTTTTTT. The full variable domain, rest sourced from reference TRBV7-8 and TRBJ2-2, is GAGVSQSPRYKVAKRGQDVALRCDPISGHVSLFWYQQALGQGPEFLTYFQNEAQLDKSGLPSDRFFAERPEGSVSTLKIQRTQQEDSAVYLCASSLALAGGLEELFFGEGSRLTVL.

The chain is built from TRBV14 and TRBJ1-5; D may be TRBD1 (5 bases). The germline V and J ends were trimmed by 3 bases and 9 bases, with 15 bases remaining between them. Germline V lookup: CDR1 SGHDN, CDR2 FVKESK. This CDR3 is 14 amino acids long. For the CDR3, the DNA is TGTGCCAGCAGCCAGGGGGACGGTGGAGGGCCCCAGCATTTT. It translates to CASSQGDGGGPQHF.

CDR3 in amino acids: CSATSGGAQETQYF. CDR3 sequence (DNA): TGCAGTGCCACTAGCGGGGGGGCCCAAGAGACCCAGTACTTC. The genes are TRBV20-1 and TRBJ2-5, with 13 bases matching TRBD2. Trimming took 6 bases from V and 1 from J; bases not matched to a gene: 2. Germline CDR1 DFQATT, CDR2 SNEGSKA (reference sequence). The CDR3 is 14 amino acids.

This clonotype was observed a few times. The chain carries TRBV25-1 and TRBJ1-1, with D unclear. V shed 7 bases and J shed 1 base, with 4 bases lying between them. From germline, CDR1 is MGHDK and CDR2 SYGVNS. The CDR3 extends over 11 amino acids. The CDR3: CASKGNTEAFF. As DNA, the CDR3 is TGTGCCAGCAAGGGGAACACTGAAGCTTTCTTT.

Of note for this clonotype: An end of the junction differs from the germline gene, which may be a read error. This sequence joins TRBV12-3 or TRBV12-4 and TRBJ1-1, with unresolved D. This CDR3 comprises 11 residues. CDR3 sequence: CASRLGSEAFF. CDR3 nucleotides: TGTGCCAGCAGGTTAGGGAGTGAAGCTTTCTTT.

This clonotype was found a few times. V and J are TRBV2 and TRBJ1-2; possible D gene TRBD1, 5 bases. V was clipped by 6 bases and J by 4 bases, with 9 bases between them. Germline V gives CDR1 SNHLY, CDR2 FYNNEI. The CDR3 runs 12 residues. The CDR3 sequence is CASRVGGYGYTF. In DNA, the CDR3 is TGTGCCAGCAGGGTTGGGGGCTATGGCTACACCTTC.

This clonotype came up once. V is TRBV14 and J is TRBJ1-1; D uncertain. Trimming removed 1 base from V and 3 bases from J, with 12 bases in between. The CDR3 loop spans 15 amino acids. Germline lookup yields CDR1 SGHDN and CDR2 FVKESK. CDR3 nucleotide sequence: TGTGCCAGCAGCCAAGTGGGTAGAAGGGACACTGAAGCTTTCTTT. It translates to CASSQVGRRDTEAFF. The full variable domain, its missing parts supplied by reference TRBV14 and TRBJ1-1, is EAGVTQFPSHSVIEKGQTVTLRCDPISGHDNLYWYRRVMGKEIKFLLHFVKESKQDESGMPNNRFLAERTGGTYSTLKVQPAELEDSGVYFCASSQVGRRDTEAFFGQGTRLTVV.

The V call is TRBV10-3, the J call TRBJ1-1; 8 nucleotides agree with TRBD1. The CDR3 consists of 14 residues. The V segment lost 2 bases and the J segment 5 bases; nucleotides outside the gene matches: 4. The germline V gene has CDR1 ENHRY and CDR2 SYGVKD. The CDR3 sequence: CAISEGQGWTEAFF. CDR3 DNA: TGTGCCATCAGTGAGGGACAGGGATGGACTGAAGCTTTCTTT.

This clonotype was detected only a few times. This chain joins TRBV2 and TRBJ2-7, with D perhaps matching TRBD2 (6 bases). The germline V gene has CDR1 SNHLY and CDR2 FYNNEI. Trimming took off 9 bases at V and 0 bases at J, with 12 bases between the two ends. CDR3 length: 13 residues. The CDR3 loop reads CARGTSSSYEQYF. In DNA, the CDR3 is TGTGCCAGGGGGACTTCTTCCTCCTACGAGCAGTACTTC.

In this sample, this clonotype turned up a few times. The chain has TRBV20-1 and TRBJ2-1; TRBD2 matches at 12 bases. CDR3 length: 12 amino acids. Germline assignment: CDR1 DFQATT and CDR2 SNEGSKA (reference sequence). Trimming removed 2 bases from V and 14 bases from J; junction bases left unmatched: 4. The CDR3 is CSARRTSGDEFF. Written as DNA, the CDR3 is TGCAGTGCTAGACGGACTAGCGGGGACGAGTTCTTC.

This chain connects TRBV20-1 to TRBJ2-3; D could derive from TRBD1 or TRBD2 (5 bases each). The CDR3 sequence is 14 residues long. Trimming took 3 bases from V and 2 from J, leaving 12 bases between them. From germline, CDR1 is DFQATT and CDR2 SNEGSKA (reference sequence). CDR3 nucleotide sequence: TGCAGTGCTAGGAGGGGTGTGACCACAGATACGCAGTATTTT. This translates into CSARRGVTTDTQYF.

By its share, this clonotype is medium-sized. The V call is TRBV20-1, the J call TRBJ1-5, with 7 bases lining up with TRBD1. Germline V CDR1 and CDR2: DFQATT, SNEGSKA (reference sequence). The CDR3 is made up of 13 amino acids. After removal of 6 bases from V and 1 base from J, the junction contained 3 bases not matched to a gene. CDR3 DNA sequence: TGCAGTGCCCCGGGACAGAGCAATCAGCCCCAGCATTTT. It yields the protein CSAPGQSNQPQHF.

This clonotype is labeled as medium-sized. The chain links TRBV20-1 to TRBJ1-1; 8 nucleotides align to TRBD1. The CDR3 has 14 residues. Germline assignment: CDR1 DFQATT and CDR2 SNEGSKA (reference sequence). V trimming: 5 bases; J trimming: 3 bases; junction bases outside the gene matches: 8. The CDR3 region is CSADRGSRDTEAFF. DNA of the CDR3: TGCAGTGCTGACAGGGGCTCTAGGGACACTGAAGCTTTCTTT.

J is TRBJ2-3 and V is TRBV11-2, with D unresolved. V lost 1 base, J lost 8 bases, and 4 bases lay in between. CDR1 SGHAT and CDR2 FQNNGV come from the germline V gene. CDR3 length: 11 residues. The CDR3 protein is CASSLGGTQYF. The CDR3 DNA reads TGTGCCAGCAGCTTAGGCGGTACGCAGTATTTT.

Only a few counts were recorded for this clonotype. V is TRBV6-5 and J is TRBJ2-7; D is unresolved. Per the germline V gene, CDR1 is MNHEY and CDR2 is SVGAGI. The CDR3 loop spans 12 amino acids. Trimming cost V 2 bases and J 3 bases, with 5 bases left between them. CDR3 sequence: CASSYGYYEQYF. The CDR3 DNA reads TGTGCCAGCAGTTACGGGTACTACGAGCAGTACTTC.

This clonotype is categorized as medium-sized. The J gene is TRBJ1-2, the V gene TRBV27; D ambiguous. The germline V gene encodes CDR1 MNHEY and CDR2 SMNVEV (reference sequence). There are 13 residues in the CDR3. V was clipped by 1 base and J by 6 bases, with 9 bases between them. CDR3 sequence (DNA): TGTGCCAGCAGTTTATTAGGCATCAATGGCTACACCTTC. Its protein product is CASSLLGINGYTF.

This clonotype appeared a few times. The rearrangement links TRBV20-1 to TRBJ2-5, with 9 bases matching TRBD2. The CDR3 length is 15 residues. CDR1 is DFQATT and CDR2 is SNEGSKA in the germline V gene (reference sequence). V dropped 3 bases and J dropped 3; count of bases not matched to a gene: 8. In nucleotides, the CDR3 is TGCAGTGCTAGTGGCGGGGGGGCGATCAAAGAGACCCAGTACTTC. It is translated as CSASGGGAIKETQYF.

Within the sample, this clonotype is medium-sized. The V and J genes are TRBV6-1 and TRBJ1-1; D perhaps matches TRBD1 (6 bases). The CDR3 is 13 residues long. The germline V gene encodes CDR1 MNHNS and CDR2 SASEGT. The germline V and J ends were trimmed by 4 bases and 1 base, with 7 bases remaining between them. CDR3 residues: CASSGQANTEAFF. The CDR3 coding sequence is TGTGCCAGCAGTGGACAGGCGAACACTGAAGCTTTCTTT.

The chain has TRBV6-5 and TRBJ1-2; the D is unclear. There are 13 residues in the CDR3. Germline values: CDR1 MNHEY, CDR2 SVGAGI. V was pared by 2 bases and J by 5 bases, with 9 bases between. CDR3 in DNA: TGTGCCAGCAGTTACCTCTCGACGTATGGCTACACCTTC. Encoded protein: CASSYLSTYGYTF.